This T cell receptor (beta chain) was obtained from a study of T cell responses to AZD1222 COVID-19 vaccine. General observations from the study: Unmutated variant regions are reportedly the target of nearly half of TCRs that are spike-specific. Donors in the cohort were predominantly white British and more often female, and clonal diversity was possibly underestimated. A rise in Spike-specific TCR breadth and depth followed two AZD1222 doses.

As concerns this clone: Antigen specificity is unknown.

Germline V gives CDR1 SGHAT, CDR2 FQNNGV. The trim removed 5 bases at V and 3 bases at J, leaving 6 bases unmatched. CDR3 length: 15 amino acids. Timing groups of about 4 and about 12 weeks for second doses were pooled. Some clones are missing from TCRdb's copy, which holds only in-frame ones; the method was immunoSEQ multiplex PCR. The table lists under 200,000 clones, around nine tenths of them singletons. The source of this sequence is an adult who received the AZD1222 COVID-19 vaccine. Source: peripheral blood, taken 28 days after the second AZD1222 dose. The chain employs TRBV11-2 and TRBJ1-5; 8 nucleotides agree with TRBD1. CDR3 DNA sequence: TGTGCCAGCAGCCTTGGACAGGGTCCCAATCAGCCCCAGCATTTT. Protein product: CASSLGQGPNQPQHF.